This T cell receptor (beta chain) was retrieved from a study of CXCR3-negative and CXCR3-positive naive CD8 T cells. Study-level results: Comparison of naive cells showed more hydrophobic TRB CDR3s in CXCR3-positive than in CXCR3-negative naive cells. Much lower diversity was found in memory CD8+ cells, while both naive subsets had comparably high diversity.

Of note for this clonotype: Its matching antigen is unknown.

The CDR3 covers 18 residues. Germline-derived CDR1 and CDR2 are LNHDA and SQIVND (reference sequence). TRB cDNA was prepared as libraries by UMI-labeled 5' RACE. TCRdb re-called the 5' RACE reads and catalogs CDR3 proteins one per entry, DNA excluded. This table holds about 62,000 distinct CDR3 sequences. Subsets of CD8+ T cells were each sorted in triplicate at a few hundred thousand cells apiece. Within the CD8+ T cell compartment, naive cells were CD45RO-CCR7+CD27+CD95-. The TCR originated in a human donor in good health. Some clones in this sample may be carry-over from other donors' samples. Input material: naive CXCR3- CD8+ T cells from blood. Subset indicated: CD45RO-CCR7+CD27+CD95- naive CD8+ T cells lacking CXCR3 (TNR3-). The chain employs TRBV19 and TRBJ2-3; the D gene TCRdb calls, TRBD2, cannot be checked with no DNA. The CDR3 region is CASRDTWTSGRDTDTQYF.